The present entry profiles one T cell receptor beta chain with its context. Its antigen is not known. This entry belongs to a study of T cell responses to AZD1222 COVID-19 vaccine. Libraries were prepared by immunoSEQ multiplex PCR; TCRdb keeps only in-frame clonotypes and omits some of them. The sample shows roughly 150,000 clones, roughly 87% of them seen only once. Pooling of second doses given at about 4 or about 12 weeks was done. Points from the study as a whole: Females outnumbered males among donors, who were mostly white British; clonal diversity was possibly underestimated. Within unmutated variant regions lay the reported targets of nearly half of spike-specific TCRs. The study sampled repertoires only after the peak T cell response.

The trim removed 3 bases at V and 0 bases at J, leaving 3 bases unmatched. Germline CDR1 DFQATT, CDR2 SNEGSKA (reference sequence). This CDR3 is built from 15 residues. The starting material was peripheral blood, obtained 28 days after the second AZD1222 dose. This sequence was found in an adult who received the AZD1222 COVID-19 vaccine. V usage is TRBV20-1 and J usage is TRBJ2-5, with TRBD2 identical over 11 bases. CDR3: CSASPTSGDQETQYF. The CDR3 DNA reads as TGCAGTGCTAGTCCGACTAGCGGGGACCAAGAGACCCAGTACTTC.